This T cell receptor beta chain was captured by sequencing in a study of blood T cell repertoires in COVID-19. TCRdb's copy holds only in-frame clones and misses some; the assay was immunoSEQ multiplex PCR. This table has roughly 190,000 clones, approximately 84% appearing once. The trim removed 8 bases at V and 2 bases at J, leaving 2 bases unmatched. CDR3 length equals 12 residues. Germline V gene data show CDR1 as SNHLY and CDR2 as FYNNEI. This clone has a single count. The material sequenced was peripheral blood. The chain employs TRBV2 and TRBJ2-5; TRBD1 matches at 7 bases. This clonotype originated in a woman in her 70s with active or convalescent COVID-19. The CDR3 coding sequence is TGTGCCAGCGAGGGACAGCAAGAGACCCAGTACTTC. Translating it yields CASEGQQETQYF.